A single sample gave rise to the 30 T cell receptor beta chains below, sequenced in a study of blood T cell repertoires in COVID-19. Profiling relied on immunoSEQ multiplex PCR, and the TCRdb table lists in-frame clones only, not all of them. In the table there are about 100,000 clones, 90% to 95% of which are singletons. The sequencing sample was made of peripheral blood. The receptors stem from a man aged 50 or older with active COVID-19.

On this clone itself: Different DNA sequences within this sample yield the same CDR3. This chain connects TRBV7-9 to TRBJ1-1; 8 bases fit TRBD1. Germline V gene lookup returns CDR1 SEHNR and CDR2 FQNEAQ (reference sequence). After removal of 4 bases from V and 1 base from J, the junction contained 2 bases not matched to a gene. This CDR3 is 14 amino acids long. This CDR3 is CASSSGQGNTEAFF. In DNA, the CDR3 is TGTGCCAGCAGCTCCGGACAGGGGAACACTGAAGCTTTCTTT.

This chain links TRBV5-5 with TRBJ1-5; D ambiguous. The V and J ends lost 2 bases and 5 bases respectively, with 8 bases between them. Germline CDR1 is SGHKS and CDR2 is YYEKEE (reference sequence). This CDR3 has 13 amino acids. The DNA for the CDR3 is TGTGCCAGCAGCTTTACCGAGGATCAGCCCCAGCATTTT. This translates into CASSFTEDQPQHF.

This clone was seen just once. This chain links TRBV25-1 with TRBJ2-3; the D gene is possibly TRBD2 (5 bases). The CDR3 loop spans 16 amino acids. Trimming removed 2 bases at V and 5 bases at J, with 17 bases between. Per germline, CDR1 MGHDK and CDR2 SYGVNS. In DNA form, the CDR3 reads TGTGCCAGCAGTGAAAAGCCAGGACTCCGCCAAGATACGCAGTATTTT. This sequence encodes CASSEKPGLRQDTQYF. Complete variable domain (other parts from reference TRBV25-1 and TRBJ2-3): EADIYQTPRYLVIGTGKKITLECSQTMGHDKMYWYQQDPGMELHLIHYSYGVNSTEKGDLSSESTVSRIRTEHFPLTLESARPSHTSQYLCASSEKPGLRQDTQYFGPGTRLTVL.

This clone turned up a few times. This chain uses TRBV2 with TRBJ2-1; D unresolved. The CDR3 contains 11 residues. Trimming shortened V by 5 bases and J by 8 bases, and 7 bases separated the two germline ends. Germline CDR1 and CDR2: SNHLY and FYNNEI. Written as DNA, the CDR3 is TGTGCCAGCAGTTTGCGGCATGAGCAGTTCTTC. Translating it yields CASSLRHEQFF.

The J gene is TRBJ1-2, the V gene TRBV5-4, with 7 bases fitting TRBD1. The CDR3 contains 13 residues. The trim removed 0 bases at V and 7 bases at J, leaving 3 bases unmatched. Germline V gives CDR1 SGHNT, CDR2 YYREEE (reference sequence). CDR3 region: CASSLEGAGGYTF. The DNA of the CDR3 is TGTGCCAGCAGCTTGGAGGGGGCCGGTGGCTACACCTTC.

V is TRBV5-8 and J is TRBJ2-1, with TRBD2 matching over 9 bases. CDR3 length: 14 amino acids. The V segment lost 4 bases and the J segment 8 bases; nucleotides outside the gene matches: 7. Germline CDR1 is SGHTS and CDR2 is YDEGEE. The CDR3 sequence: CASSRGLAVDEQFF. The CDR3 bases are TGTGCCAGCAGCCGGGGACTAGCAGTCGATGAGCAGTTCTTC.

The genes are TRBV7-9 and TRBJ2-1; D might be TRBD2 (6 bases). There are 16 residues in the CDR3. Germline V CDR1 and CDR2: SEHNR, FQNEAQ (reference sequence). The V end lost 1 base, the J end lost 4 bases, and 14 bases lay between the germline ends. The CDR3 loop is CASSLDGRGGYNEQFF. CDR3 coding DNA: TGTGCCAGCAGCTTAGACGGGCGGGGCGGATACAATGAGCAGTTCTTC.

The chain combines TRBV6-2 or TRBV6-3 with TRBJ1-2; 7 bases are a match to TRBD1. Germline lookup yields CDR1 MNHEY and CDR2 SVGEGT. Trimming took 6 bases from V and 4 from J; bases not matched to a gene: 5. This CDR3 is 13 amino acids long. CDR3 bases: TGTGCCAGCAGCCGACAGGGTTTCTATGGCTACACCTTC. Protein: CASSRQGFYGYTF.

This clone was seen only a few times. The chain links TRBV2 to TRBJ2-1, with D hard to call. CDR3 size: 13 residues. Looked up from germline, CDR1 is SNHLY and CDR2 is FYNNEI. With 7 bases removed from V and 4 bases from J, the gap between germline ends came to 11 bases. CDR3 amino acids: CASTSAGYNEQFF. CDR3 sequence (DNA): TGTGCCAGCACCAGCGCCGGGTACAATGAGCAGTTCTTC.

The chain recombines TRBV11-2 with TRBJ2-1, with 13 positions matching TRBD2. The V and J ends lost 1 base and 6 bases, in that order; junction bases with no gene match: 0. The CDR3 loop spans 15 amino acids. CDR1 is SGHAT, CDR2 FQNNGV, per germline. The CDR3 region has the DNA TGTGCCAGCAGCTTAGGGACTAGCGGGGGCAATGAGCAGTTCTTC. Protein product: CASSLGTSGGNEQFF.

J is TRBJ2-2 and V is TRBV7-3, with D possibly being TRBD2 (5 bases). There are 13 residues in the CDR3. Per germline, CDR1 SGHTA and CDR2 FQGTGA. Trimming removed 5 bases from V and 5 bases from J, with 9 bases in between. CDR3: CASSRGGTGELFF. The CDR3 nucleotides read TGTGCCAGCAGCCGGGGTGGGACCGGGGAGCTGTTTTTT.

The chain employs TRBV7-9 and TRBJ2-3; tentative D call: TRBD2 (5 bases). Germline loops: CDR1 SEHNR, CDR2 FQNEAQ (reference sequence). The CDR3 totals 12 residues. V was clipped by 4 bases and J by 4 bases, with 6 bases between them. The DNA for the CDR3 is TGTGCCAGCAGCTCACTAGCAGATACGCAGTATTTT. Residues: CASSSLADTQYF.

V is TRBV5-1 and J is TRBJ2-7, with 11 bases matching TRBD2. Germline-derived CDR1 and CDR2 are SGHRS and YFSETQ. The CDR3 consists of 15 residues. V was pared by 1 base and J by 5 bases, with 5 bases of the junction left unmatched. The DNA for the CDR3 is TGCGCCAGCAGCTTGTTCGTGGGACTAGCGGACGAGCAGTACTTC. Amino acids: CASSLFVGLADEQYF. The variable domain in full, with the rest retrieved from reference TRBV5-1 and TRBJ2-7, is KAGVTQTPRYLIKTRGQQVTLSCSPISGHRSVSWYQQTPGQGLQFLFEYFSETQRNKGNFPGRFSGRQFSNSRSEMNVSTLELGDSALYLCASSLFVGLADEQYFGPGTRLTVT.

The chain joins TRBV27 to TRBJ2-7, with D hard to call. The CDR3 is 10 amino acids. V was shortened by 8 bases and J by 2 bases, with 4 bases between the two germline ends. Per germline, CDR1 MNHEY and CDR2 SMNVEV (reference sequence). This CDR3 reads CASSTYEQYV. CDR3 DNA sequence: TGTGCCAGCTCTACCTACGAGCAGTACGTC.

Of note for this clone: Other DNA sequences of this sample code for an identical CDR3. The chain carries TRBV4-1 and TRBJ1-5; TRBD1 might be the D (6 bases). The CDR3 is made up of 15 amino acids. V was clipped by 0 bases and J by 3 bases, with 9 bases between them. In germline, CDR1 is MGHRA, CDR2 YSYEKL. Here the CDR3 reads CASSQEQGINQPQHF. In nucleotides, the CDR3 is TGCGCCAGCAGCCAAGAACAGGGCATCAATCAGCCCCAGCATTTT.

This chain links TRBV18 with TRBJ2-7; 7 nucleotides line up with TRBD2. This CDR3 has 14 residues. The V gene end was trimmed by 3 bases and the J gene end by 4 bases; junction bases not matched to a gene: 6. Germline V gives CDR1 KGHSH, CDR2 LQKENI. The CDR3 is CASSPRGGEYEQYF. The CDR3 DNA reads TGTGCCAGCTCACCGCGGGGAGGGGAATACGAGCAGTACTTC.

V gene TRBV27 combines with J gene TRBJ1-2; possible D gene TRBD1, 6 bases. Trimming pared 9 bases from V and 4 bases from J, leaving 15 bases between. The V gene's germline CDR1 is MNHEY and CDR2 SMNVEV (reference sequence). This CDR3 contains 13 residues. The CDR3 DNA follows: TGTGCCAGTTGGGACACCTCGGCCTATGGCTACACCTTC. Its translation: CASWDTSAYGYTF.

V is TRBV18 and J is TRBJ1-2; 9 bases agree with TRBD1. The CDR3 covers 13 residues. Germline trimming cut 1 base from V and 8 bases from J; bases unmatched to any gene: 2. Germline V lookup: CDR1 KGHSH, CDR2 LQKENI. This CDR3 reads CASSPRTGEGYTF. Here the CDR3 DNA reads TGTGCCAGCTCACCACGGACAGGGGAAGGCTACACCTTC. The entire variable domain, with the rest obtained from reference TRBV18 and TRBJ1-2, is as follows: NAGVMQNPRHLVRRRGQEARLRCSPMKGHSHVYWYRQLPEEGLKFMVYLQKENIIDESGMPKERFSAEFPKEGPSILRIQQVVRGDSAAYFCASSPRTGEGYTFGSGTRLTVV.

CDR3 protein: CASSPRDSRNTEAFF. CDR3 DNA sequence: TGTGCCAGCAGCCCCCGGGACAGTCGGAACACTGAAGCTTTCTTT. V and J are TRBV9 and TRBJ1-1; 7 bases match TRBD1. CDR1 is SGDLS, CDR2 YYNGEE, per germline. CDR3 length equals 15 residues. V lost 4 bases, J lost 1 base, and 7 bases stayed unmatched.

CDR3 sequence: CASSLARGKNTGELFF. Here the CDR3 DNA reads TGCGCCAGCAGCTTGGCCAGGGGGAAGAACACCGGGGAGCTGTTTTTT. V usage is TRBV5-1 and J usage is TRBJ2-2; 7 bases agree with TRBD1. This CDR3 contains 16 residues. Germline V lookup: CDR1 SGHRS, CDR2 YFSETQ. Trimming removed 0 bases from V and 1 base from J; junction bases left unmatched: 3.

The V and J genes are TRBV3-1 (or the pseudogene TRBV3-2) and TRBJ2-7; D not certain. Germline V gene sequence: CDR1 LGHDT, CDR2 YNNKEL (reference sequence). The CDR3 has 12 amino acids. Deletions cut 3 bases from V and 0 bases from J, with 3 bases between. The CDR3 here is CASSHLSYEQYF. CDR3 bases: TGTGCCAGCAGCCATCTCTCCTACGAGCAGTACTTC.

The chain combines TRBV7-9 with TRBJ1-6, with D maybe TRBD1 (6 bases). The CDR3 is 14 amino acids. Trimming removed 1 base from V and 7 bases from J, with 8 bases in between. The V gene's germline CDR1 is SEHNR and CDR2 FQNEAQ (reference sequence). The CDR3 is CASSLVQGNSPLHF. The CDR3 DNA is TGTGCCAGCAGCTTAGTGCAGGGGAATTCACCCCTCCACTTT.

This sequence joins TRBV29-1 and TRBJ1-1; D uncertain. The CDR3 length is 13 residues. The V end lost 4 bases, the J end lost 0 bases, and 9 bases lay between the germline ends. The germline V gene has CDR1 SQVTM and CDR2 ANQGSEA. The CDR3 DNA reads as TGCAGCGTTGTTCCGGGGATGAACACTGAAGCTTTCTTT. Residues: CSVVPGMNTEAFF.

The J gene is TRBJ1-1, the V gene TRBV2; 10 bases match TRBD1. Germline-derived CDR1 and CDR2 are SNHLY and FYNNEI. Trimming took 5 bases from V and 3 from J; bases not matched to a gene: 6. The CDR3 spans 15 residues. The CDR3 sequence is CASSRSGQGDTEAFF. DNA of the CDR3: TGTGCCAGCAGTCGCTCAGGACAGGGGGACACTGAAGCTTTCTTT.

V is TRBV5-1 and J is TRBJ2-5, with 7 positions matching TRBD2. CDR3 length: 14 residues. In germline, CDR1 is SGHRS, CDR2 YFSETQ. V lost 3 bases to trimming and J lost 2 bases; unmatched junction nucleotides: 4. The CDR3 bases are TGCGCCAGCAGCTATACAGCGGGGCAAGAGACCCAGTACTTC. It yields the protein CASSYTAGQETQYF.

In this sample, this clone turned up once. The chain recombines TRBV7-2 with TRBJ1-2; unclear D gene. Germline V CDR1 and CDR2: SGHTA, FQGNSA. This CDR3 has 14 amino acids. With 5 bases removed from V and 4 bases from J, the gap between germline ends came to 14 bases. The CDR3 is CASSPVKASYGYTF. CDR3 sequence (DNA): TGTGCCAGCAGCCCCGTGAAAGCTTCCTATGGCTACACCTTC.

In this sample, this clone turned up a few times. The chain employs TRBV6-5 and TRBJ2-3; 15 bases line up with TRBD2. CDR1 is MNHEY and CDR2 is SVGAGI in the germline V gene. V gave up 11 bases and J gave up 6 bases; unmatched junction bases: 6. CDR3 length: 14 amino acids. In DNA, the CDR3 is TGTGCCGGTAGGACTAGCGGGAGGGTGGATACGCAGTATTTT. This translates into CAGRTSGRVDTQYF.

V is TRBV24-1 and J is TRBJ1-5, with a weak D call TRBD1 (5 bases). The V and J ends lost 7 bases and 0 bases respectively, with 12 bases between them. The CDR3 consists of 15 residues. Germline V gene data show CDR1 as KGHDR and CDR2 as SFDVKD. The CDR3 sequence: CATSDSRYSNQPQHF. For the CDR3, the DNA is TGTGCCACCAGCGACAGTCGATATAGCAATCAGCCCCAGCATTTT.

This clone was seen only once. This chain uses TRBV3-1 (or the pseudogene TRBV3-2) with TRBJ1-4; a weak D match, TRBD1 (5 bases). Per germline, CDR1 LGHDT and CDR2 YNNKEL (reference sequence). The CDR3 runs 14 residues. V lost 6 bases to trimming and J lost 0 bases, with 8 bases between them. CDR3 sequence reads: CASREGTTNEKLFF. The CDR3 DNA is TGTGCCAGCAGGGAGGGGACAACTAATGAAAAACTGTTTTTT.

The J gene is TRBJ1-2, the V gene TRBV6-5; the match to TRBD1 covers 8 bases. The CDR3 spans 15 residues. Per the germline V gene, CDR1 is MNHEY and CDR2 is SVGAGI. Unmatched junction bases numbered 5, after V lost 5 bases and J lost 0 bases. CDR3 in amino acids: CASSLQGGANYGYTF. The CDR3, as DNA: TGTGCCAGCAGTCTACAGGGGGGGGCTAACTATGGCTACACCTTC.